The rows below give T cell receptor beta chains drawn from one sample of a study of CD8 T cells in ankylosing spondylitis. Each CDR3 protein is one row after TCRdb ran MiXCR on the 5' RACE reads. This sample has 150,000 to 250,000 distinct CDR3 sequences, with over 10% found just once. What was sequenced was blood, either unsorted or a sorted T cell fraction (not recorded which). These receptors all come from a male donor with ankylosing spondylitis or in good health (not recorded which). CDR3s include the opening cysteine and the closing phenylalanine or tryptophan. D genes are given only for firm matches. Size is omitted from some rows. Given values are once, few, many or a class for expanded clones.

j_call | clone_size | v_call | d_call | cdr3_aa | cdr3_nt
TRBJ2-7 | - | TRBV7-9 | - | CASSLLGTVLNF | TGTGCCAGCAGCTTATTAGGTACAGTTTTAAACTTC
TRBJ2-3 | - | TRBV5-1 | TRBD1 | CASARGQGSADTQYF | TGCGCCAGCGCCCGCGGACAGGGTAGTGCAGATACGCAGTATTTT
TRBJ2-1 | - | TRBV19 | TRBD2 | CASNPPRASGGSYNEQFF | TGTGCCAGTAACCCCCCTCGGGCTAGCGGGGGTTCCTACAATGAGCAGTTCTTC
TRBJ2-7 | few | TRBV4-1 | - | CASSQDLGQGNEQYF | TGCGCCAGCAGCCAAGATCTGGGTCAAGGGAACGAGCAGTACTTC
TRBJ2-3 | few | TRBV29-1 | - | CSVGQFTDTQYF | TGCAGCGTTGGACAGTTCACAGATACGCAGTATTTT
TRBJ1-1 | - | TRBV7-9 | TRBD1 | CASIGTGGTEAFF | TGTGCCAGCATAGGGACAGGGGGCACTGAAGCTTTCTTT
TRBJ2-7 | - | TRBV7-9 | - | CASSPQGGYEQYF | TGTGCCAGCAGCCCACAGGGTGGCTACGAGCAGTACTTC
TRBJ2-7 | once | TRBV13 | TRBD2 | CASSLGVAGREQYF | TGTGCCAGCAGCTTAGGAGTAGCGGGACGCGAGCAGTACTTC
TRBJ1-4 | many | TRBV7-2 | - | CASSLTAIPPTNEKLFF | TGTGCCAGCAGCTTGACAGCGATTCCCCCAACTAATGAAAAACTGTTTTTT
TRBJ2-7 | few | TRBV27 | TRBD1 | CASRPYRGRKEQYF | TGTGCCAGCAGGCCCTACAGGGGGCGGAAAGAGCAGTACTTC
TRBJ2-7 | few | TRBV6-1 | - | CASSEEQGHYEQYF | TGTGCCAGCAGTGAAGAGCAGGGCCACTACGAGCAGTACTTC
TRBJ1-5 | many | TRBV12-3/TRBV12-4 | - | CASRFRGGNQPQHF | TGTGCCAGCAGGTTCAGGGGAGGCAATCAGCCCCAGCATTTT
TRBJ2-7 | many | TRBV4-1 | - | CASSQDRGHPYEQYF | TGCGCCAGCAGCCAAGACAGGGGCCATCCCTACGAGCAGTACTTC
TRBJ2-7 | many | TRBV5-6 | - | CASTLSDAPEQYF | TGTGCCAGCACCCTCTCCGATGCCCCCGAGCAGTACTTC
TRBJ2-1 | few | TRBV9 | - | CASSVWTYNEQFF | TGTGCCAGCAGCGTTTGGACCTACAATGAGCAGTTCTTC
TRBJ1-5 | - | TRBV2 | TRBD1 | CASSGRSGQGSNQPQHF | TGTGCCAGCAGTGGGAGGTCCGGACAGGGTAGCAATCAGCCCCAGCATTTT
TRBJ1-2 | - | TRBV27 | - | CASSVSPTNYGYTF | TGTGCCAGCAGTGTTAGCCCGACTAACTATGGCTACACCTTC
TRBJ1-1 | few | TRBV5-1 | TRBD1 | CASSFEQGKDTEAFF | TGCGCCAGCAGCTTTGAACAGGGGAAGGACACTGAAGCTTTCTTT
TRBJ2-7 | - | TRBV15 | - | CATSLDITSSYEQYF | TGTGCCACCAGCCTGGACATAACCTCCTCCTACGAGCAGTACTTC
TRBJ2-7 | many | TRBV4-1 | TRBD2 | CASSQETSGSGYEQYF | TGCGCCAGCAGCCAAGAGACTAGCGGGAGTGGTTACGAGCAGTACTTC
TRBJ1-3 | few | TRBV12-3/TRBV12-4 | - | CASSLAVGEGNGYTIYF | TGTGCCAGCAGTTTAGCCGTGGGAGAGGGAAACGGATACACCATATATTTT
TRBJ2-1 | many | TRBV12-3/TRBV12-4 | - | CASSPKDTQGDEQFF | TGTGCCAGCAGTCCCAAGGATACCCAAGGCGATGAGCAGTTCTTC
TRBJ2-1 | - | TRBV30 | - | CAWRPDPGNEQFF | TGTGCCTGGAGACCAGACCCGGGCAATGAGCAGTTCTTC
TRBJ2-3 | few | TRBV9 | TRBD1 | CASTRDRLSTDTQYF | TGTGCCAGCACCCGGGACAGGCTTAGCACAGATACGCAGTATTTT
TRBJ2-2 | few | TRBV6-2/TRBV6-3 | - | CASSYGGVTTGELFF | TGTGCCAGCAGTTACGGTGGCGTGACTACCGGGGAGCTGTTTTTT
TRBJ1-2 | many | TRBV19 | - | CASMDLDSYGYTF | TGTGCCAGTATGGACCTCGACAGCTATGGCTACACCTTC
TRBJ1-1 | - | TRBV7-9 | - | CASSPAKALNTEAFF | TGTGCCAGCAGCCCAGCCAAGGCTCTGAACACTGAAGCTTTCTTT
TRBJ1-4 | - | TRBV7-9 | - | CASSLMQRANEKLFF | TGTGCCAGCAGCTTAATGCAGAGGGCTAATGAAAAACTGTTTTTT
TRBJ2-3 | - | TRBV20-1 | TRBD2 | CSARDLSGGASDTQYF | TGCAGTGCTAGAGATCTGAGCGGGGGGGCCTCAGATACGCAGTATTTT
TRBJ2-7 | - | TRBV3-1 | - | CASSQGYGTSYEQYF | TGTGCCAGCAGCCAAGGTTACGGGACTTCCTACGAGCAGTACTTC
TRBJ2-3 | few | TRBV5-1 | TRBD1 | CASSWTGGADTQYF | TGCGCCAGCAGCTGGACAGGGGGGGCAGATACGCAGTATTTT
TRBJ2-3 | - | TRBV28 | - | CASSPTTRTDTDTQYF | TGTGCCAGCAGTCCGACCACCCGGACAGACACAGATACGCAGTATTTT
TRBJ1-2 | - | TRBV2 | - | CASSPGLTTNYGYTF | TGTGCCAGCAGTCCTGGACTGACGACTAACTATGGCTACACCTTC
TRBJ2-2 | - | TRBV7-9 | - | CASSEPASLYPGELFF | TGTGCCAGCAGCGAACCGGCTAGCCTCTACCCCGGGGAGCTGTTTTTT
TRBJ2-5 | few | TRBV10-3 | TRBD1 | CAIYNSDRGGETQYF | TGTGCCATCTATAACTCGGACAGGGGGGGAGAGACCCAGTACTTC
TRBJ1-1 | - | TRBV4-1 | - | CASSQDIGFTEAFF | TGCGCCAGCAGCCAAGACATAGGGTTCACTGAAGCTTTCTTT